This T cell receptor (beta chain) was captured in a study of cytomegalovirus exposure and HLA in healthy donors. Study conclusions and caveats: Later, an analysis found that common viral pathogens appeared to be linked with several of the most significant clusters. In all likelihood, a cluster of highly shared sequence variants was a sequencing artifact.

In its sample, this clone was seen a few times. Its antigen is currently unknown. Primers: 60 Vbeta forward and 13 Jbeta reverse. The repertoire was sequenced with immunoSEQ multiplex PCR; TCRdb's copy has only in-frame clones and lacks some. Among some 180,000 clones listed, around 85% were seen once. CDR3 size: 17 residues. CDR1 is SGHVS, CDR2 FQNEAQ, per germline. Trimming removed 6 bases from V and 4 bases from J; junction bases left unmatched: 9. Healthy donors of bone marrow made up the group. This TCR was sampled from a male donor in good health and CMV-seronegative. This chain links TRBV7-8 with TRBJ2-5; the match to TRBD2 covers 15 bases. Sequencing was performed on PBMCs. CDR3 amino acids: CASRPSGLAGGGETQYF. The CDR3 DNA reads as TGTGCCAGCAGACCATCGGGACTAGCGGGGGGAGGAGAGACCCAGTACTTC.